Shown below are 12 T cell receptor beta chains from a single sample sequenced in a study of Graves' ophthalmopathy and Graves' hyperthyroidism. RNA transcripts were the template, and TCR beta CDR3 regions were amplified from them. Following a first-round RT-PCR that used HTBI primers, a second-round multiplex PCR was carried out. TCRdb re-called the multiplex PCR reads through MiXCR, storing one row per CDR3 protein. Among over 150,000 distinct CDR3 sequences listed, roughly two fifths were seen once. Specimen: peripheral blood. These receptors came from a woman between 40 and 50 years old with Graves' ophthalmopathy.

This clonotype was detected many times. The chain employs TRBV7-2 and TRBJ2-7, with D hard to call. This CDR3 has 13 residues. Germline loops: CDR1 SGHTA, CDR2 FQGNSA. V was pared by 7 bases and J by 2 bases, with 12 bases between. Written as DNA, the CDR3 is TGTGCCAGCACTTACCCCCAGACCTACGAGCAGTACTTC. It is translated as CASTYPQTYEQYF. The full variable domain, in which reference TRBV7-2 and TRBJ2-7 provide the parts outside the CDR3, is GAGVSQSPSNKVTEKGKDVELRCDPISGHTALYWYRQSLGQGLEFLIYFQGNSAPDKSGLPSDRFSAERTGGSVSTLTIQRTQQEDSAVYLCASTYPQTYEQYFGPGTRLTVT.

This clonotype was detected many times. The chain is built from TRBV2 and TRBJ1-5, with D maybe TRBD1 (5 bases). The CDR3 is 17 residues long. The V end was cut by 3 bases, the J end by 2 bases, with 17 bases between. The V gene's germline CDR1 is SNHLY and CDR2 FYNNEI. The CDR3 is CASSDGHPAGGNQPQHF. CDR3 nucleotide sequence: TGTGCCAGCAGTGACGGACACCCCGCGGGAGGCAATCAGCCCCAGCATTTT.

This clonotype was picked up many times. Germline and junction disagree at one end, which may indicate a read error. The V call is TRBV6-5, the J call TRBJ2-7; D possibly corresponds to TRBD2 (5 bases). The CDR3 is made up of 17 amino acids. The germline CDR1 and CDR2 sequences are MNHEY and SVGAGI. CDR3 nucleotide sequence: TGTGCCTGCAGTTACTCTTGGCCAGAATCCATACTAGGCGAGCAGTACTTC. Its translation: CACSYSWPESILGEQYF.

This clonotype was found many times. The chain combines TRBV6-5 with TRBJ2-7; D assignment may be TRBD1 or TRBD2 (6 bases each). V was clipped by 11 bases and J by 3 bases, with 20 bases between them. CDR3 length: 14 residues. Germline assignment: CDR1 MNHEY and CDR2 SVGAGI. The DNA for the CDR3 is TGTGCCGTAACCCGGGGTGGAGGGGGCTACGAGCAGTACTTC. It specifies CAVTRGGGGYEQYF.

This chain connects TRBV12-3 or TRBV12-4 to TRBJ1-1; D is undetermined. Trimming left V 3 bases short and J 4 bases short, with 6 bases between. The CDR3 totals 12 residues. Written as DNA, the CDR3 is TGTGCCAGCAGTTTGGAAGGCACTGAAGCTTTCTTT. Translating gives CASSLEGTEAFF.

This clonotype was seen repeatedly, ten times or more. The rearrangement uses TRBV6-5 and TRBJ1-5; D remains ambiguous. The CDR3 is made up of 14 amino acids. From germline, CDR1 is MNHEY and CDR2 SVGAGI. V lost 6 bases, J lost 3 bases, and 12 bases lay in between. The CDR3 loop is CASRRERINQPQHF. DNA of the CDR3: TGTGCCAGCAGGCGGGAACGGATCAATCAGCCCCAGCATTTT.

There are a few counts of this clonotype. CDR3 sequence (DNA): TGTGCCAGCAGTGAACTCGGGTACGAGCAGTACTTC. Protein product: CASSELGYEQYF. The chain has TRBV25-1 and TRBJ2-7; D remains unclear. From germline, CDR1 is MGHDK and CDR2 SYGVNS. Trimming took off 2 bases at V and 4 bases at J, with 6 bases between the two ends. The CDR3 totals 12 residues.

This clonotype showed up many times. V gene TRBV4-2 combines with J gene TRBJ1-5, with 7 bases lining up with TRBD1. CDR3 length equals 15 residues. J lost 0 bases, V lost 5 bases, and 4 bases had no gene match. The germline V gene has CDR1 LGHNA and CDR2 YNFKEQ. The chain's CDR3 is CASSLTGDSNQPQHF. In nucleotides, the CDR3 is TGTGCCAGCAGCTTAACAGGGGATAGCAATCAGCCCCAGCATTTT.

This clonotype was seen ten or more times. The chain combines TRBV30 with TRBJ1-2; 7 bases are shared with TRBD1. Germline CDR1 GTSNPN, CDR2 SVGIG (reference sequence). Trimming took 4 bases from V and 13 from J; bases not matched to a gene: 12. The CDR3 is 12 amino acids. The CDR3 DNA sequence: TGTGCCTGGACTTACCTACAGGGGACGAGCACCTTC. Translation: CAWTYLQGTSTF. Full variable domain (rest looked up from reference TRBV30 and TRBJ1-2): SQTIHQWPATLVQPVGSPLSLECTVEGTSNPNLYWYRQAAGRGLQLLFYSVGIGQISSEVPQNLSASRPQDRQFILSSKKLLLSDSGFYLCAWTYLQGTSTFGSGTRLTVV.

This chain uses TRBV12-3 or TRBV12-4 with TRBJ2-7, with D tentatively TRBD2 (6 bases). The CDR3 has 13 amino acids. V was shortened by 5 bases and J by 5 bases, with 13 bases between the two germline ends. CDR3 bases: TGTGCCAGCAGTCAGACGGGAGCCCACGAGCAGTACTTC. Amino acid sequence: CASSQTGAHEQYF.

The rearrangement links TRBV6-1 to TRBJ1-1; TRBD1 agrees at 8 bases. Germline lookup yields CDR1 MNHNS and CDR2 SASEGT. The V gene end was trimmed by 7 bases and the J gene end by 4 bases; junction bases not matched to a gene: 8. The CDR3 consists of 14 residues. The chain's CDR3 is CASKRTGPSTEAFF. The CDR3, as DNA: TGTGCCAGCAAAAGGACAGGGCCTAGCACTGAAGCTTTCTTT.

The chain carries TRBV4-3 and TRBJ1-1; unclear D gene. Trimming pared 3 bases from V and 5 bases from J, leaving 16 bases between. Germline CDR1 and CDR2: LGHNA and YSLEER. The CDR3 extends over 15 amino acids. The DNA of the CDR3 is TGCGCCAGCAGCCAGACCGGACGCCGGGCAACTGAAGCTTTCTTT. Its protein product is CASSQTGRRATEAFF.